Below are 29 T cell receptor beta chains sequenced from a single sample in a study of blood T cell repertoires in COVID-19. The method was immunoSEQ multiplex PCR; TCRdb's version includes in-frame clones alone and lacks a portion of them. The sample consists of fewer than 400,000 clones, roughly 89% of them appearing once. Sequencing used peripheral blood. Receptors originate from a woman in her 30s with COVID-19, enrolled during active disease.

The chain couples TRBV11-3 to TRBJ1-1; 11 positions agree with TRBD1. Germline-derived CDR1 and CDR2 are SGHNT and YENEEA. The CDR3 extends over 16 amino acids. Trimming cost V 11 bases and J 7 bases; bases outside gene matches: 18. CDR3 coding DNA: TGTGCCTCCCTAGAGGGCGGACAGGGGGCGAAGATTGAAGCTTTCTTT. It codes for CASLEGGQGAKIEAFF.

The chain employs TRBV18 and TRBJ1-1, with TRBD1 as a possible D gene (6 bases). Deletions cut 2 bases from V and 4 bases from J, with 14 bases between. The CDR3 runs to 15 residues. Germline CDR1 KGHSH, CDR2 LQKENI. The CDR3 is CASSPDRRMSTEAFF. DNA of the CDR3: TGTGCCAGCTCACCAGACAGGAGGATGAGCACTGAAGCTTTCTTT.

This clone was seen once. The V and J genes are TRBV6-2 or TRBV6-3 and TRBJ1-4, with D uncertain. Trimming shortened V by 5 bases and J by 8 bases, and 15 bases separated the two germline ends. The CDR3 length is 14 residues. Germline V CDR1 and CDR2: MNHEY, SVGEGT. The CDR3 sequence: CASSHHTPGEKLFF. CDR3 sequence (DNA): TGTGCCAGCAGTCACCATACCCCGGGAGAAAAACTGTTTTTT.

The chain recombines TRBV3-1 (or the pseudogene TRBV3-2) with TRBJ2-3; 8 positions agree with TRBD2. After removal of 0 bases from V and 9 bases from J, the junction contained 11 bases not matched to a gene. This CDR3 has 16 residues. CDR1 and CDR2 (germline): LGHDT, YNNKEL (reference sequence). CDR3 loop: CASSQDGASGGGTQYF. Here the CDR3 DNA reads TGTGCCAGCAGCCAAGATGGAGCCAGCGGGGGCGGGACGCAGTATTTT.

The CDR3 loop is CAILEQGAISYEQYF. In DNA, the CDR3 is TGTGCCATCCTCGAACAGGGGGCGATTTCCTACGAGCAGTACTTC. V and J are TRBV6-5 and TRBJ2-7; 9 bases align to TRBD1. The CDR3 runs 15 residues. J was trimmed by 1 base and V by 10 bases; bases with no gene match: 11. Germline CDR1 is MNHEY and CDR2 is SVGAGI.

This clone showed up just once. CDR3 sequence (DNA): TGTGCCAGCAGTTCCCCAGGGGCAGCTAACTATGGCTACACCTTC. Its protein product is CASSSPGAANYGYTF. The chain has TRBV27 and TRBJ1-2; tentatively, D is TRBD1 (6 bases). Germline assignment: CDR1 MNHEY and CDR2 SMNVEV (reference sequence). V was trimmed by 4 bases and J by 0 bases, leaving 12 bases between them. The CDR3 length is 15 residues.

In its sample, this clone was seen once. The chain carries TRBV5-1 and TRBJ1-2, with D unclear. From germline, CDR1 is SGHRS and CDR2 YFSETQ. This CDR3 contains 14 residues. The V end was cut by 0 bases, the J end by 4 bases, with 10 bases between. The CDR3 sequence is CASSLDSTSYGYTF. As DNA, the CDR3 is TGCGCCAGCAGCTTGGACAGCACCAGCTATGGCTACACCTTC.

The J gene is TRBJ2-7, the V gene TRBV28; 9 nucleotides line up with TRBD1. CDR1 is MDHEN and CDR2 is SYDVKM in the germline V gene. The CDR3 runs 16 residues. V dropped 5 bases and J dropped 9; count of bases not matched to a gene: 17. CDR3 sequence (DNA): TGTGCCAGCAGTCAACTACTACCGGGACAGGGTTTAGGGCAGTACGTC. This encodes CASSQLLPGQGLGQYV.

The chain has TRBV5-1 and TRBJ1-3; D uncertain. Germline CDR1 is SGHRS and CDR2 is YFSETQ. V was clipped by 7 bases and J by 0 bases, with 11 bases between them. This CDR3 spans 14 amino acids. The CDR3 coding sequence is TGCGCCAGCTCCGACTCTATCTCTGGAAACACCATATATTTT. Translated: CASSDSISGNTIYF.

The chain recombines TRBV5-5 with TRBJ2-5, with 9 bases matching TRBD1. Germline CDR1 SGHKS, CDR2 YYEKEE (reference sequence). The length of the CDR3 is 16 residues. V lost 0 bases to trimming and J lost 4 bases; unmatched junction nucleotides: 7. The CDR3 loop is CASSLAWTGVAETQYF. For the CDR3, the DNA is TGTGCCAGCAGCTTGGCGTGGACAGGGGTAGCAGAGACCCAGTACTTC.

The chain joins TRBV2 to TRBJ2-1, with D hard to call. This CDR3 has 13 residues. V lost 3 bases to trimming and J lost 8 bases, with 11 bases between them. Germline lookup yields CDR1 SNHLY and CDR2 FYNNEI. In DNA form, the CDR3 reads TGTGCCAGCAGTGATCCGTCTAACCATGAGCAGTTCTTC. It codes for CASSDPSNHEQFF.

V and J are TRBV28 and TRBJ1-1; D gene unclear. Per the germline V gene, CDR1 is MDHEN and CDR2 is SYDVKM. CDR3 length: 14 residues. V was clipped by 0 bases and J by 5 bases, with 10 bases between them. The CDR3 region has the DNA TGTGCCAGCAGTTTATGGGGTGTGAGGACTGAAGCTTTCTTT. Translating gives CASSLWGVRTEAFF.

This chain joins TRBV7-3 and TRBJ2-7; D is uncertain. Germline V gene data show CDR1 as SGHTA and CDR2 as FQGTGA. This CDR3 contains 13 residues. Trimming took off 5 bases at V and 3 bases at J, with 11 bases between the two ends. CDR3 loop: CASSLDTFYEQYF. CDR3 sequence (DNA): TGTGCCAGCAGCCTTGACACTTTCTACGAGCAGTACTTC.

This clone has only a few counts. V usage is TRBV14 and J usage is TRBJ1-6; no reliable D call. Trimming stripped 4 bases from V and 14 bases from J, with 21 bases between. Germline V gene lookup returns CDR1 SGHDN and CDR2 FVKESK. The CDR3 loop spans 15 amino acids. CDR3 in DNA: TGTGCCAGCAGCCGCCGGGAGGCTGCGGTTAAAACCCTCCACTTT. Translated: CASSRREAAVKTLHF.

This clone was detected once. Other DNA sequences of this sample code for an identical CDR3. V usage is TRBV4-2 and J usage is TRBJ2-5; a weak D match, TRBD2 (5 bases). Germline V CDR1 and CDR2: LGHNA, YNFKEQ. Trimming stripped 0 bases from V and 2 bases from J, with 7 bases between. The CDR3 length is 14 residues. The CDR3 spells CASSQERVQETQYF. CDR3 nucleotide sequence: TGTGCCAGCAGCCAAGAGAGGGTACAAGAGACCCAGTACTTC.

This clone was recorded a few times. The rearrangement joins TRBV30 to TRBJ1-3, with 9 bases identical to TRBD1. Germline CDR1 is GTSNPN and CDR2 is SVGIG (reference sequence). V was clipped by 4 bases and J by 4 bases; unmatched bases: 8. The CDR3 covers 15 residues. CDR3 coding DNA: TGTGCCTGGAATAAGGGACAGGGTGACGGAAACACCATATATTTT. It translates to CAWNKGQGDGNTIYF.

V gene TRBV29-1 combines with J gene TRBJ1-4; D is unclear. Trimming pared 3 bases from V and 6 bases from J, leaving 8 bases between. Germline V gene sequence: CDR1 SQVTM, CDR2 ANQGSEA. The CDR3 sequence is 12 residues long. CDR3 region: CSVDEGDEKLFF. The DNA of the CDR3 is TGCAGCGTTGACGAGGGCGATGAAAAACTGTTTTTT.

The chain uses TRBV6-5 and TRBJ2-1; a weak D match, TRBD1 (6 bases). CDR3 length: 12 amino acids. Germline V gene sequence: CDR1 MNHEY, CDR2 SVGAGI. Between the trimmed V and J ends, which lost 8 bases and 7 bases, there was a span of 12 bases. CDR3 sequence (DNA): TGTGCCAGCCTGTCGGGGACAAATGAGCAGTTCTTC. It codes for CASLSGTNEQFF.

The V gene is TRBV14, the J gene TRBJ1-1; tentative D call: TRBD1 (5 bases). Germline-derived CDR1 and CDR2 are SGHDN and FVKESK. CDR3 length equals 17 residues. The germline V and J ends were trimmed by 2 bases and 5 bases, with 21 bases remaining between them. CDR3 bases: TGTGCCAGCAGCCAAAAACTTGGGGAATTGCGGGGGACTGAAGCTTTCTTT. Translation gives CASSQKLGELRGTEAFF.

CDR3 residues: CASSPRGLSTEAFF. CDR3 DNA sequence: TGTGCCAGCAGCCCCAGGGGGCTTAGCACTGAAGCTTTCTTT. The V call is TRBV5-4, the J call TRBJ1-1; 8 bases match TRBD1. The CDR3 totals 14 residues. Per the germline V gene, CDR1 is SGHNT and CDR2 is YYREEE (reference sequence). V shed 4 bases and J 4 bases; nucleotides not matched to a gene: 6.

The V call is TRBV7-9, the J call TRBJ2-6; the D gene is possibly TRBD2 (6 bases). This CDR3 is 18 amino acids long. The germline V and J ends were trimmed by 0 bases and 4 bases, with 16 bases remaining between them. Germline CDR1 SEHNR, CDR2 FQNEAQ (reference sequence). This chain's CDR3 is CASSLALTAGQGANVLTF. Written as DNA, the CDR3 is TGTGCCAGCAGCTTAGCTCTAACAGCGGGCCAGGGGGCCAACGTCCTGACTTTC.

This clone was recorded once. The J gene is TRBJ1-2, the V gene TRBV12-3 or TRBV12-4; the D gene is possibly TRBD1 (5 bases). The length of the CDR3 is 13 residues. Trimming cost V 3 bases and J 4 bases, with 9 bases left between them. The CDR3 region has the DNA TGTGCCAGCAGTTTTCAGGGATCCTATGGCTACACCTTC. Its protein is CASSFQGSYGYTF.

V is TRBV24-1 and J is TRBJ1-4, with D possibly TRBD1 on 6 matching bases. Trimming took off 2 bases at V and 4 bases at J, with 10 bases between the two ends. Germline V lookup: CDR1 KGHDR, CDR2 SFDVKD. There are 15 residues in the CDR3. CDR3 in DNA: TGTGCCACCAGTGATTCCGGACAGAATAATGAAAAACTGTTTTTT. This sequence encodes CATSDSGQNNEKLFF.

This chain links TRBV5-1 with TRBJ2-6; D call uncertain. CDR3 length: 19 amino acids. CDR1 and CDR2 (germline): SGHRS, YFSETQ. Trimming took off 5 bases at V and 0 bases at J, with 21 bases between the two ends. The CDR3 DNA follows: TGCGCCAGCAGTTTAAGACCGGCAGGCGATCCCTCTGGGGCCAACGTCCTGACTTTC. It is translated as CASSLRPAGDPSGANVLTF.

The genes are TRBV28 and TRBJ1-3; D unresolved. This CDR3 contains 14 residues. Trimming pared 10 bases from V and 0 bases from J, leaving 13 bases between. Germline CDR1 and CDR2: MDHEN and SYDVKM. CDR3: CATTEGGSGNTIYF. The DNA for the CDR3 is TGTGCCACGACCGAGGGAGGCTCTGGAAACACCATATATTTT.

This chain links TRBV27 with TRBJ1-5; tentative D call: TRBD1 (5 bases). The CDR3 is made up of 15 amino acids. Germline V lookup: CDR1 MNHEY, CDR2 SMNVEV (reference sequence). The V end lost 5 bases, the J end lost 3 bases, and 14 bases lay between the germline ends. The CDR3, as DNA: TGTGCCAGCAGTCCCGGACAAGGTGTCAATCAGCCCCAGCATTTT. The encoded protein is CASSPGQGVNQPQHF.

The gene calls are TRBV7-2 and TRBJ2-5; tentatively, D is TRBD1 (6 bases). The germline V gene encodes CDR1 SGHTA and CDR2 FQGNSA. The CDR3 runs 14 residues. Trimming took off 5 bases at V and 4 bases at J, with 14 bases between the two ends. CDR3 DNA sequence: TGTGCCAGCAGCCCAGGACAGCCTAGAGAGACCCAGTACTTC. This encodes CASSPGQPRETQYF.

Points on this clone: One junction end does not reproduce the germline sequence, and a read error may be involved. The chain recombines TRBV11-1 with TRBJ2-7; 7 bases are a match to TRBD1. The germline CDR1 and CDR2 sequences are SGHAT and FQDESV (reference sequence). The CDR3 is 13 amino acids. The CDR3 sequence: CATSRDSSYEQYF. The DNA for the CDR3 is TGTGCCACCAGCAGGGACAGCTCCTACGAGCAGTACTTC.

This rearrangement joins TRBV10-1 to TRBJ2-1; 9 bases agree with TRBD2. After removal of 1 base from V and 0 bases from J, the junction contained 4 bases not matched to a gene. The CDR3 spans 17 residues. The germline V gene encodes CDR1 WNHNN and CDR2 SYGVQD (reference sequence). The CDR3 loop is CASSEFSGGSSYNEQFF. The CDR3 DNA is TGCGCCAGCAGTGAGTTCAGCGGGGGGAGCTCCTACAATGAGCAGTTCTTC.